This T cell receptor (beta chain) was identified in a study of regulatory T cells in long-lasting Graves disease. On the study more broadly: The study counted Graves' disease as persistent given over 5 years of antithyroid drugs and positive TSH receptor antibodies. Overall study results and limits: TRBV28, TRBJ1-2 and TRBJ2-5 emerged as the favored segments in persistent disease.

This clonotype has a count of ten or more. Its antigen is not identified. CDR3 regions were amplified by Arm-PCR using iRepertoire HTBI primers to build TCR beta libraries. A single record per CDR3 protein comes from TCRdb applying MiXCR to the multiplex PCR reads. The table includes fewer than 550,000 distinct CDR3 sequences, about a fifth detected once. Indicated time point: persistent/refractory GD, antithyroid drugs over 5 years with positive TRAb. After RNA was extracted from PBMCs, the TCR library was made from it. Germline CDR1 reads MNHNS; CDR2 reads SASEGT. Germline trimming cut 6 bases from V and 3 bases from J; bases unmatched to any gene: 10. This CDR3 spans 15 amino acids.

This TCR came from a female donor with Graves disease. Sequences were derived from peripheral blood mononuclear cells (PBMCs), sampled when the disease was refractory, from a patient treated with antithyroid drugs. V and J are TRBV6-1 and TRBJ2-7; 8 positions match TRBD1. CDR3 sequence (DNA): TGTGCCAGCAGCTTAGCACGGGACAGGAGCTACGAGCAGTACTTC. It is translated as CASSLARDRSYEQYF.